The present entry profiles one T cell receptor beta chain with its context. This clonotype has at least ten counts. The specificity of this receptor is unknown. Base qualities are not at hand, and no much larger clone is one base apart. The TCR beta CDR3 regions were amplified from the RNA transcripts. The first round of RT-PCR for the TCR CDR3 was performed with the HTBI primer set and the Qiagen OneStep RT-PCR kit. Libraries were constructed in a second round of multiplex PCR, after which size selection and purification were carried out. Sequencing of the libraries was done on an Illumina HiSeq2000 using paired-end 100 bp reads. Per the source publication's procedure: SOAPnuke was used to process the raw data, throwing out any read that contained adapters or uncalled bases, had a mean Phred below 15, or lacked an exact constant-primer or identifier match. COPE v1.2.5 was used to merge high-quality paired reads, and clonotypes were defined as unique nucleotide sequences. MiTCR v1.1 was used to align the clonotypes against IMGT TRBV, TRBD and TRBJ reference segments. The analysis included only V-J combinations with a frequency above 0.0001, which together covered more than 98% of the repertoires. A TCS score was defined as the ratio between F50 (clonal expansion) and ExV (chaos), using BLOSUM62-based TCRdist between CDR3 peptides within each V-J. Welch's t-statistics and random forest reduced around 520 V-J features to roughly 13, which were used in a naive Bayes classifier (R e1071). The public sequencing data were trimmed at Q25 with fastp and processed into clonotypes with MiXCR by TCRdb, which kept only in-frame beta chains. Rows merge per CDR3 protein into single entries with the most common DNA and genes. TCRdb, not the authors, supplied the V and J calls. Recorded for this sample are around 340,000 distinct CDR3 sequences; roughly 18% of them occurred a single time. Together, the top ten hold roughly 49% of the sample.

V is cut back by 5 bases and J by 2 bases, with 11 bases in the junction unmatched. From the cysteine up to the phenylalanine, the CDR3 has a length of 17 residues. Of the read, only the CDR3 DNA is kept; its 51 bases are in frame from base 1. The sample is drawn from a study of T cells in Graves' hyperthyroidism and ophthalmopathy (dated by TCRdb to the late 2010s). For context, the study as a whole: Peripheral blood samples were taken at initial diagnosis, before any treatment was given. TCR V-J signatures able to tell the groups apart were searched for in a discovery cohort of more than 90 patients, of whom about 40 had Graves' ophthalmopathy and around 57 had stable Graves' hyperthyroidism. Whether ophthalmopathy could be predicted prospectively was tested in an independent validation cohort made up of about 18 hyperthyroidism patients plus 17 patients who later progressed to ophthalmopathy. The roughly 91 discovery patients were randomly divided into training and test sets at a 7:3 ratio. Thyroid tissue and blood T-cell repertoires from about six Graves' hyperthyroidism patients were also compared in the study. Once sampling was done, hyperthyroidism patients were given methimazole at a starting dose of 30 mg daily, whereas ophthalmopathy patients were given high-dose intravenous methylprednisolone. The paper describes TCR Vbeta CDR3 sequencing of fewer than 150 peripheral blood samples, made up of 43 ophthalmopathy patients, some 76 hyperthyroidism patients and around 17 progressor patients. Summary of the overall study and its limitations: No statistical method was used to fix the sample size in advance, and group allocation was not hidden from the investigators. In validation, the model predicted progression to ophthalmopathy with 55% to 71% sensitivity and less than 75% specificity, a median of about 6.7 months before onset. Blood samples also contained most of the expanded thyroid clonotypes (frequency above 0.001), which suggests that blood repertoires may reflect thyroid immune responses. A model built on a 13 V-J signature distinguished ophthalmopathy from stable hyperthyroidism, reaching about 89% sensitivity and under 84% specificity in cross-validation and 80%/75% in testing.

Stable Graves' hyperthyroidism was defined as the absence of progression to ophthalmopathy over 18 months of follow-up. The hyperthyroidism patients were between 18 and 65 years old and newly diagnosed, with a disease duration of less than 2 months. Exclusion was applied to patients with uncontrolled infections, other autoimmune diseases, pregnancy or lactation. Clinical symptoms, serum thyroxine and TRAb, thyroid ultrasound, and orbital computed tomography formed the basis for the diagnoses. PBMCs were separated from about 10 ml of fresh peripheral blood using Ficoll-Paque density gradient centrifugation. Total RNA was extracted with Trizol reagent, and quality was checked on an Agilent 2100 Bioanalyzer.

Sequencing used blood. This sequence uses TRBV12-3 or TRBV12-4 and TRBJ2-3, and 9 bases in between align with TRBD2. The source of this sequence is a woman aged 50 to 65 with Graves' hyperthyroidism. The sequenced DNA: TGTGCCAGCAGTCCCTCGCCTAGCGGGAAGCCCACAGATACGCAGTATTTT. It is translated as CASSPSPSGKPTDTQYF.